This T cell receptor beta chain came from a study of cytomegalovirus exposure and HLA in healthy donors. General study results and limits: Most TCR beta V segments were productive about 90% or about 30% of the time in an earlier analysis.

PCR primers comprised 60 Vbeta and 13 Jbeta primers. Clones were sequenced by immunoSEQ multiplex PCR, and TCRdb holds only the in-frame ones, with some missing. The table shows about 160,000 clones, with under 75% occurring only once. Details on this clone: Its antigen is undetermined.

The sequenced material came from PBMCs. The sequence was collected from a man between 40 and 49 years old in good health and CMV-seropositive.

The CDR3 reads CASSRDRIPEKTRTIQYF. The CDR3 bases are TGTGCCAGCAGCCGGGACAGGATCCCAGAGAAAACAAGGACAATTCAGTACTTC. The rearrangement uses TRBV7-8 and TRBJ2-4; 8 bases agree with TRBD1. In germline, CDR1 is SGHVS, CDR2 FQNEAQ. The V segment lost 5 bases and the J segment 10 bases; nucleotides outside the gene matches: 22. This CDR3 has 18 amino acids.